These T cell receptor beta chains were read from a single sample in a study of T cell responses to AZD1222 COVID-19 vaccine. Measured with immunoSEQ multiplex PCR; TCRdb has only the in-frame clones, and not every one. The sample has some 140,000 clones, 70% to 90% seen once; the top ten hold 1.9%. The sample was peripheral blood, taken on day 0 of AZD1222 vaccination. Every receptor here comes from an adult in good health. Each CDR3 is given with its conserved first and last residue. Clone size is not always given. Where it is, it says once, few, many or a class for expanded clones.

j_gene | abundance | v_gene | CDR3aa
TRBJ1-2 | NA | TRBV12-3/TRBV12-4 | CASSIRQDGYTF
TRBJ1-3 | once | TRBV5-6 | CASSLPNSGNTIYF
TRBJ2-1 | NA | TRBV4-2 | CASSQVSGEQFF
TRBJ2-4 | NA | TRBV23-1 | CASSRYDRVVAKNIQYF
TRBJ1-2 | NA | TRBV28 | CASRPSGRYGYTF
TRBJ2-7 | NA | TRBV10-3 | CAITGQHLYEQYF
TRBJ2-3 | once | TRBV27 | CASSSAPLRVRLGDTQYF
TRBJ2-7 | NA | TRBV13 | CASSPQGSYEQYF
TRBJ2-1 | NA | TRBV12-3/TRBV12-4 | CASSLGVGNEQFF
TRBJ1-1 | NA | TRBV6-5 | CASSYSRRFSEAFF
TRBJ1-5 | NA | TRBV28 | CASSQQGAPHQPQHF
TRBJ2-3 | NA | TRBV7-9 | CASSSIFRVLETDTQYF
TRBJ1-1 | NA | TRBV19 | CASSTTGNTEAFF
TRBJ1-2 | NA | TRBV3-1/TRBV3-2 | CASSQGTGDGYTF
TRBJ1-1 | NA | TRBV19 | CASRGSGQGAIEAFF
TRBJ2-1 | NA | TRBV5-3 | CARSHPGGLAGNSYNEQFF
TRBJ1-5 | NA | TRBV7-2 | CASSPDRVRQPQHF
TRBJ1-2 | few | TRBV19 | CASSISPVRGGYGYTF
TRBJ2-7 | NA | TRBV28 | CASSFLDRGRYEQYF
TRBJ2-3 | NA | TRBV5-1 | CASSATSGSGFSQYF
TRBJ2-3 | NA | TRBV3-1/TRBV3-2 | CASSQEAGRGDTQYF
TRBJ1-5 | NA | TRBV15 | CATSRGGQVNQPQHF
TRBJ2-7 | NA | TRBV28 | CASSLEGGPYEQYF
TRBJ1-1 | NA | TRBV19 | CASSTRVNTEAFF
TRBJ1-1 | once | TRBV28 | CASSSDQRRGTEAFF
TRBJ2-1 | NA | TRBV7-9 | CASSLAKSGTDNEQFF
TRBJ1-1 | NA | TRBV6-2/TRBV6-3 | CASSYTLTTPEAFF
TRBJ1-1 | NA | TRBV28 | CASSLWGNTEAFF
TRBJ1-1 | NA | TRBV10-3 | CAISAPISESPLLNTEAFF
TRBJ1-1 | NA | TRBV7-2 | CASSLAGPGANTEAFF
TRBJ2-3 | NA | TRBV4-2 | CASGQTSTGDTQYF
TRBJ1-1 | NA | TRBV6-5 | CASSNGGVEAFF
TRBJ1-1 | once | TRBV7-9 | CASSKQGDTEAFF
TRBJ1-2 | NA | TRBV12-3/TRBV12-4 | CASRLQTGTGYTF
TRBJ1-3 | NA | TRBV4-1 | CASSQDQLPGNTIYF
TRBJ1-2 | few | TRBV28 | CASSPQGSYGYTF
TRBJ1-4 | once | TRBV2 | CASSGGELFF
TRBJ1-1 | NA | TRBV3-1/TRBV3-2 | CASSPPGQGRLAEAFF
TRBJ1-2 | once | TRBV28 | CASSLWGGTAGGYTF
TRBJ2-1 | once | TRBV11-2 | CASTPSRRGEQFF
TRBJ2-3 | NA | TRBV5-1 | CASSPRYSGITTDTQYF
TRBJ2-5 | NA | TRBV7-9 | CASSLILAGAEETQYF
TRBJ1-2 | NA | TRBV7-9 | CASSSPSGYRGYTF
TRBJ2-7 | NA | TRBV3-1/TRBV3-2 | CASSLAPSSYEQYF
TRBJ2-2 | NA | TRBV5-1 | CASSLTDRGQTNTGELFF
TRBJ1-3 | NA | TRBV25-1 | CASSEAGSGNTIYF
TRBJ2-1 | NA | TRBV28 | CASQFISSTNEQFF